Presented here are 7 T cell receptor beta chains from one specimen sequenced in a study of blood T cells in healthy people across ages. It was with a sample-barcoded 5' primer and a J-beta primer mix that a second PCR of roughly 6 to 11 cycles was run. TCRdb recomputed calls from the 5' RACE reads with MiXCR, one row per CDR3 protein. The sample contains some 1.6 million distinct CDR3 sequences, about 35% of which appear only once. The sequencing input was blood. These receptors originate from a woman in her 30s in good health.

This clonotype was recorded a few times. The V and J genes are TRBV7-9 and TRBJ2-7, with TRBD1 matching 10 bases. J gave up 7 bases and V 5 bases, and 14 bases lay outside the gene matches. CDR1 and CDR2 from the germline V gene are SEHNR and FQNEAQ (reference sequence). This CDR3 is built from 16 residues. The CDR3 DNA sequence: TGTGCCAGCAGCATACGACAGGGGGCGGGTTCGGGGGAGCAGTACTTC. It yields the protein CASSIRQGAGSGEQYF.

A few counts support this clonotype. The V and J genes are TRBV13 and TRBJ2-1, with a weak D call TRBD1 (7 bases). The germline V gene encodes CDR1 PRHDT and CDR2 FYEKMQ (reference sequence). Trimming removed 6 bases at V and 5 bases at J, with 20 bases between. The CDR3 is made up of 16 amino acids. The CDR3 loop reads CASRSRQGGVDNEQFF. For the CDR3, the DNA is TGTGCCAGCAGATCCCGACAGGGAGGAGTGGACAATGAGCAGTTCTTC.

This clonotype was seen a handful of times. This sequence joins TRBV5-6 and TRBJ2-6, with 7 positions matching TRBD1. Germline CDR1 SGHDT, CDR2 YYEEEE. V gave up 4 bases and J gave up 0 bases; unmatched junction bases: 7. The CDR3 covers 17 residues. The CDR3, as DNA: TGTGCCAGCAGCCCGCCGGGACAGTTCTCTGGGGCCAACGTCCTGACTTTC. Its translation: CASSPPGQFSGANVLTF. The full variable domain, in which reference TRBV5-6 and TRBJ2-6 provide the parts outside the CDR3, is DAGVTQSPTHLIKTRGQQVTLRCSPKSGHDTVSWYQQALGQGPQFIFQYYEEEERQRGNFPDRFSGHQFPNYSSELNVNALLLGDSALYLCASSPPGQFSGANVLTFGAGSRLTVL.

The chain couples TRBV20-1 to TRBJ2-7; D remains ambiguous. The CDR3 runs 14 residues. The germline V gene has CDR1 DFQATT and CDR2 SNEGSKA (reference sequence). Trimming pared 1 base from V and 3 bases from J, leaving 13 bases between. The CDR3 region is CSARARPPSYEQYF. The CDR3 DNA reads TGCAGTGCTAGAGCTAGGCCCCCGAGCTACGAGCAGTACTTC.

This clonotype was counted a single time. A read error may produce the germline difference seen at one junction end. The chain couples TRBV11-2 to TRBJ2-5; D tentatively reads TRBD1 or TRBD2 (5 bases each). The CDR3 loop spans 15 amino acids. Germline CDR1 SGHAT, CDR2 FQNNGV. The CDR3: CASSTRGATQETQDF. CDR3 nucleotide sequence: TGTGCCAGCAGCACCCGAGGGGCAACTCAAGAGACCCAGGACTTC.

This clonotype was observed a handful of times. The chain couples TRBV12-3 or TRBV12-4 to TRBJ2-7; a weak D match, TRBD1 (6 bases). The CDR3 spans 14 residues. Trimming stripped 5 bases from V and 3 bases from J, with 14 bases between. This chain's CDR3 is CASSPTDRFYEQYF. In nucleotides, the CDR3 is TGTGCCAGCAGTCCAACGGACAGATTCTACGAGCAGTACTTC.

V and J are TRBV7-9 and TRBJ2-1, with TRBD2 identical over 15 bases. Looked up from germline, CDR1 is SEHNR and CDR2 is FQNEAQ (reference sequence). V shed 5 bases and J 7 bases; nucleotides not matched to a gene: 9. The CDR3 has 17 residues. CDR3 in amino acids: CASSPPMGLAGGNEQFF. In nucleotides, the CDR3 is TGTGCCAGCAGCCCTCCCATGGGACTAGCGGGGGGTAATGAGCAGTTCTTC.